The source of this T cell receptor (beta chain) is a study of cytomegalovirus exposure and HLA in healthy donors (dated by TCRdb to between 2016 and 2019). Describing the broader study: According to an earlier analysis of 587 of the donors, about 179 million T cells yielded approximately 120 million unique TCR beta sequences and about 300 Gb of sequence data. The T cell repertoires of 670 or so subjects were profiled by immunosequencing and related to cytomegalovirus serostatus. Among roughly 400 genotyped donors of the cohort, an average of around 250,000 unique TCR beta nucleotide sequences was sequenced per donor, of which 15% to 20% were non-productive. The study aimed to test whether cataloging public T cell receptors could reveal signatures of past pathogen exposure. A separate validation cohort of 90 to 150 different subjects was used in addition to the roughly 720-subject first cohort. Of the roughly 390 genotyped donors, 81% fell in the genetic ancestry cluster associated with self-reported Caucasian donors. All discovery cohort repertoires had been generated using a single sequencing platform. In a later genetic analysis, genome-wide SNP genotypes for about three fifths of the 666 donors were used, and that subset was treated as a discovery cohort. To decide whether each TCR beta V gene segment behaved as functional or pseudogenic, an earlier analysis of some 600 of the donors relied on high-throughput TCR beta sequencing. Approximately 310 gigabases of sequencing data and tens of millions of unique TCR sequences were included in an early release covering roughly 600 HLA-typed donors. Rather than drawing on any new phenotypic data, the later analysis identified candidate immune exposures from TCR beta sequences and the way those sequences occurred across donors. Typing coverage varied by locus: roughly 620-640 donors for A, B, C, DRB1 and DQB1; roughly 500 for DQA1; around 610 for DPA1; 450 to 480 for DPB1. Because of strong linkage in the cohort, a few DR-DQ haplotypes were treated as single units for association and clustering. High-throughput TCR immunosequencing, statistical association of individual TCRs with disease status, and machine learning were combined to predict cytomegalovirus infection status. Donor age, sex, ethnicity and CMV serostatus were compiled alongside the repertoire data. To study patterns of TCR occurrence, a later analysis re-analyzed previously published TCR beta repertoires from around 700 donors and added high-resolution HLA genotyping. HLA typing included class I and class II loci at four-digit resolution. What the authors observed across the whole study: Linkage disequilibrium might explain the correlated functional status among segregating V segments, but an unknown experimental factor could not be ruled out. The sequencing pipeline was judged likely to have produced a cluster of highly shared sequence variants as a technical artifact. In the study, 150 to 200 TCR beta chains were listed as associated with cytomegalovirus. The classifier was reported to diagnose cytomegalovirus status with high specificity and sensitivity in both the original cohort and the validation cohort. Immune exposure information for the cohort was limited to CMV serostatus. A later analysis found that HLA-associated TCR beta chains were more clonally expanded and had lower generation probabilities than equally common non-associated chains. Presence/absence analyses assumed roughly uniform sequencing depth across donors, an assumption that may not hold. Because HLA typing was missing for some donors at each locus, association tests included only the typed subset. A later genetic analysis reported fewer N-insertions in productive TCRs among donors in an Asian-associated ancestry cluster than the approximately 670-donor mean. In a later genetic analysis, a missense DCLRE1C variant was associated with V-gene and J-gene trimming of TCR beta chains, and the association was replicated in an independent cohort. Across donors, most TCR sequences were observed very rarely, whereas some public TCRs were present in many individuals. The 87-base-pair reads could not distinguish some IMGT-functional V segments, including TRBV6-2 and TRBV6-3, so those segments were excluded. A further reported finding was that TCR beta sequences accurately predicted the HLA-A and HLA-B alleles for most subjects in the first cohort. The earlier analysis of fewer than 750 of the donors excluded approximately 15 rarely observed V segments, including chromosome 9 orphons, because counts were too low. A later analysis reported that several top co-occurrence clusters appeared linked to parvovirus B19, influenza, CMV and Epstein-Barr virus. The cohort was sequenced for TCR beta chains only, and without alpha or paired-chain data the features that could be detected were limited. According to the authors, the approach could potentially be generalized to other disease states and immunological phenotypes. A later analysis associated 16,951 TCR beta sequences with specific HLA alleles at a false discovery rate of 0.05. When HLA alleles, especially DR and DQ, strongly co-occurred, TCR associations were difficult to assign to individual alleles. In a later analysis, most CMV-associated TCR beta chains were found to appear HLA-restricted, with HLA associations seemingly driven largely by CMV exposure. In vitro tests confirmed that a few of the cytomegalovirus-associated TCR beta chains recognize cytomegalovirus antigens. According to a later analysis, TCR association rates differed among HLA loci, with DRB1 alleles showing the most associated TCRs and HLA-C alleles showing the fewest. In an earlier analysis of roughly 560 of the donors, most TCR beta V segments were observed in productive rearrangements about 87% or about 30% of the time, broadly matching IMGT annotations.

Preparation of the library involved the immunoSEQ multiplex PCR assay. For the multiplex PCR, a mixture combining 60 forward primers for TCR Vbeta segments and 13 reverse primers for TCR Jbeta segments was used. The CDR3 region of rearranged TCR beta genes was amplified from genomic DNA by a multiplex PCR assay. The amplified TCR beta libraries were sequenced on the Illumina HiSeq System as 87-base-pair reads. Turning to the authors' computational methods: A later analysis counted some 80 million unique TCR beta chains across the 690 or so repertoires, and 9 million to 14 million of these chains were shared by at least two donors. To remove PCR and sequencing errors, raw reads were error-corrected and collapsed into unique sequences using a nearest-neighbor algorithm that merged closely related sequences. Alignment of CDR3 sequences to IMGT reference sequences was used to assign V, D and J gene segments. For a sequence to be retained, at least a six-nucleotide match to both a V gene segment and a J gene segment was required. Rearrangements were classified as productive when the CDR3 lacked stop codons and remained in frame with V and J, and all other rearrangements were classified as non-productive. CDR3 was defined by IMGT convention, running from the second conserved V-encoded cysteine to the conserved J-encoded phenylalanine. In an earlier analysis of around 600 of the donors, sequences lacking an unambiguous match to a single V gene segment were excluded. In an earlier analysis of 500 to 750 of the donors, V segments were called functional above 56.7% productive rearrangements and were called segregating when the between-donor standard deviation exceeded 5%. To diagnose cytomegalovirus status from the catalog of TCR beta chain sequences, a statistical classification framework was built. In a later analysis, V and J genes were assigned by comparing TCR nucleotide sequences against IMGT/GENE-DB human TR gene sequences. Using the TCRdist pipeline, a later analysis assigned CDR3 sequences along with most-parsimonious VDJ recombination scenarios. In a later analysis, each TCR beta chain was defined by its CDR3 amino acid sequence together with its V-gene family, and reads lacking a unique V-gene family were excluded. As a way to deal with suspected cross-contamination and a sequencing artifact, a later analysis dropped under 600 nucleotide sequences that were highly shared and had low generation probability. A later analysis calculated a clonal expansion index for each public chain from normalized within-repertoire ranks of inferred template counts. In a later analysis, generation probabilities were computed with a VDJ recombination model fitted to out-of-frame rearrangements, and the resulting probabilities were checked against IGoR. In a later analysis, TCR-TCR, TCR-HLA and TCR-CMV co-occurrence was scored with hypergeometric tests, and a repertoire-size bias correction was applied to TCR pairs. False discovery rates were estimated in a later analysis by permuting HLA or CMV assignments 20 times. In a later analysis, co-occurring TCRs were grouped with DBSCAN, and TCRdist sequence similarity was added when clustering was performed within HLA-allele-positive subsets. For co-occurrence clustering, repertoires with fewer than 30,000 or more than 120,000 public chains were excluded, along with about five repertoires with anomalous nucleotide sharing. TCRdb carries this immuneACCESS record with in-frame sequences only. Its versions omit some clonotypes, under half of them owing to an unresolved V gene in the studies checked, with the rest unexplained. D and trimming were read from the DNA, whereas the V and J calls and clone size are those reported in that table. The sample has 110,000 or so clones on record, about 9.4% of them singletons. Together, the top ten hold around 6% of the sample.

The germline V gene sets CDR1 to SGHTA and CDR2 to FQGNSA. V is pared back by 4 bases and J by 2 bases, with 6 bases lying between the germline termini. From cysteine to phenylalanine, the CDR3 is 12 amino acids long. Only the CDR3 region is kept as DNA, spanning 36 bases read in frame from base 1. This clone was observed a few times. The antigen this receptor binds is unknown. Nothing much larger sits one base from this clone, and base qualities are not available. The cohort comprised under 700 healthy bone marrow donors. Cohort members were all nominally healthy when sampled, although unrecorded immune exposures were likely present. The donor was CMV seropositive and belonged to the group of 250 to 300 seropositive cohort members. Every donor gave a peripheral blood sample, and the peripheral blood mononuclear cells from that sample were used for TCR beta sequencing. Genomic DNA was extracted from the blood cell samples with the Qiagen DNeasy Blood Extraction Kit.

Recombination linked TRBV7-2 to TRBJ2-7, with an unclear D gene assignment. Sequenced material: PBMCs. The receptor comes from a woman aged 40 to 55 in good health and CMV-seropositive. The DNA is TGTGCCAGCAGCTCCCACACCTACGAGCAGTACTTC. Its translation is CASSSHTYEQYF.